This T cell receptor (beta chain) was sequenced for a study of T cell changes during pregnancy in multiple sclerosis. Germline V gene data show CDR1 as SGHRS and CDR2 as YFSETQ. Losses at the gene ends were 0 bases for V and 8 bases for J; bases not matched to a gene: 6. CDR3 length: 16 residues. Assay: immunoSEQ multiplex PCR; the TCRdb copy retains only in-frame clones and omits some. The sample lists under 110,000 clones, more than 85% seen once, with approximately 3.4% in the top ten. The receptor's source is a female donor with multiple sclerosis, enrolled in a pregnancy study. The specimen was peripheral blood, collected in the second trimester of pregnancy. The rearrangement links TRBV5-1 to TRBJ1-4; 11 bases map to TRBD1. The CDR3 coding sequence is TGCGCCAGCAGCTTGGGAGCGGGGACAGGGGGAGAAAAACTGTTTTTT. As protein: CASSLGAGTGGEKLFF. Using reference TRBV5-1 and TRBJ1-4 for the parts outside the CDR3, the full variable domain is KAGVTQTPRYLIKTRGQQVTLSCSPISGHRSVSWYQQTPGQGLQFLFEYFSETQRNKGNFPGRFSGRQFSNSRSEMNVSTLELGDSALYLCASSLGAGTGGEKLFFGSGTQLSVL.